The 32 T cell receptor beta chains given below trace back to one sample, sequenced in a study of control samples from healthy donors and cancer patients. Sequenced by immunoSEQ multiplex PCR; TCRdb stores in-frame clones only, minus some. The data contain roughly 450,000 clones, 75% to 95% of them singletons. The sequenced material came from PBMCs. The receptors were sampled from a man in his forties or fifties with head and neck cancer.

The CDR3 reads CAISRAARDTQYF. The CDR3, as DNA: TGTGCCATCAGTCGGGCTGCTAGGGATACGCAGTATTTT. The J gene is TRBJ2-3, the V gene TRBV10-3; D remains unclear. CDR3 length: 13 amino acids. V lost 5 bases and J 6 bases, leaving 12 bases between the germline ends. Germline CDR1 is ENHRY and CDR2 is SYGVKD.

CDR3 in amino acids: CATSTSGGRETQYF. In nucleotides, the CDR3 is TGTGCCACCTCGACTAGCGGGGGCCGAGAGACCCAGTACTTC. V and J are TRBV19 and TRBJ2-5, with TRBD2 matching over 12 bases. The CDR3 loop spans 14 amino acids. The germline V gene encodes CDR1 LNHDA and CDR2 SQIVND (reference sequence). V lost 10 bases, J lost 4 bases, and 7 bases stayed unmatched.

V is TRBV6-1 and J is TRBJ1-2, with a possible D match to TRBD1 (5 bases). The germline gives CDR1 MNHNS, CDR2 SASEGT. V lost 3 bases and J lost 6, with 11 bases in between. The CDR3 is made up of 13 amino acids. The CDR3 region has the DNA TGTGCCAGCAGTGAGAGCAGGGACCATGGCTACACCTTC. This sequence encodes CASSESRDHGYTF.

In its sample, this clone was seen a few times. The genes are TRBV5-1 and TRBJ2-7, with D possibly matching TRBD1 (5 bases). The CDR3 length is 14 residues. Trimming stripped 3 bases from V and 0 bases from J, with 10 bases between. The germline V gene encodes CDR1 SGHRS and CDR2 YFSETQ. CDR3 coding DNA: TGCGCCAGCAGCTGGCGACAGAGCTCCTACGAGCAGTACTTC. It codes for CASSWRQSSYEQYF.

The chain uses TRBV5-1 and TRBJ1-4, with 9 bases identical to TRBD1. The V gene's germline CDR1 is SGHRS and CDR2 YFSETQ. This CDR3 contains 15 residues. Losses at the gene ends were 2 bases for V and 5 bases for J; bases not matched to a gene: 4. CDR3 DNA sequence: TGCGCCAGCAGCTTAACAGGGGGCCGGAATGAAAAACTGTTTTTT. It translates to CASSLTGGRNEKLFF.

V and J are TRBV11-2 and TRBJ2-2; 7 bases align to TRBD1. Looked up from germline, CDR1 is SGHAT and CDR2 is FQNNGV. The junction had 10 bases not matched to a gene; V was cut back by 5 bases and J by 4 bases. This CDR3 comprises 16 residues. The DNA of the CDR3 is TGTGCCAGCAGCGCGAGAGGGGGCCAATTCACCGGGGAGCTGTTTTTT. It yields the protein CASSARGGQFTGELFF. The full variable domain, completed using reference TRBV11-2 and TRBJ2-2, is EAGVAQSPRYKIIEKRQSVAFWCNPISGHATLYWYQQILGQGPKLLIQFQNNGVVDDSQLPKDRFSAERLKGVDSTLKIQPAKLEDSAVYLCASSARGGQFTGELFFGEGSRLTVL.

V is TRBV27 and J is TRBJ2-7, with D perhaps matching TRBD1 (6 bases). This CDR3 is built from 14 residues. V was pared by 6 bases and J by 3 bases, with 15 bases between. Germline V gives CDR1 MNHEY, CDR2 SMNVEV (reference sequence). This CDR3 is CASSTGRWDYEQYF. In DNA, the CDR3 is TGTGCCAGCAGCACAGGGCGGTGGGACTACGAGCAGTACTTC.

The chain uses TRBV30 and TRBJ1-2; D gene unclear. This CDR3 has 15 amino acids. Trimming stripped 3 bases from V and 1 base from J, with 15 bases between. CDR1 is GTSNPN, CDR2 SVGIG, per germline (reference sequence). The CDR3 sequence is CAWSLEQGLNYGYTF. The DNA for the CDR3 is TGTGCCTGGAGCCTGGAACAAGGACTTAACTATGGCTACACCTTC.

V is TRBV3-1 (or the pseudogene TRBV3-2) and J is TRBJ1-3; D is ambiguous. V shed 7 bases and J shed 4 bases, with 5 bases lying between them. In germline, CDR1 is LGHDT, CDR2 YNNKEL (reference sequence). There are 11 residues in the CDR3. The CDR3 region has the DNA TGTGCCAGCACATCGGGAAACACCATATATTTT. This encodes CASTSGNTIYF.

The chain employs TRBV27 and TRBJ2-2, with D possibly matching TRBD1 (7 bases). This CDR3 region has 15 residues. The germline CDR1 and CDR2 sequences are MNHEY and SMNVEV (reference sequence). The V end lost 5 bases, the J end lost 4 bases, and 14 bases lay between the germline ends. The CDR3 DNA follows: TGTGCCAGCAGTGCGCCAGGGGGAGGCACCGGGGAGCTGTTTTTT. It yields the protein CASSAPGGGTGELFF.

The chain links TRBV9 to TRBJ2-1; 7 nucleotides align to TRBD1. The germline gives CDR1 SGDLS, CDR2 YYNGEE. V lost 3 bases and J lost 2; bases outside the gene matches: 5. The CDR3 spans 15 residues. The CDR3 region is CASSEQGTTYNEQFF. The CDR3 DNA reads as TGTGCCAGCAGCGAACAGGGGACCACCTACAATGAGCAGTTCTTC. The whole variable domain, remainder taken from reference TRBV9 and TRBJ2-1, is DSGVTQTPKHLITATGQRVTLRCSPRSGDLSVYWYQQSLDQGLQFLIQYYNGEERAKGNILERFSAQQFPDLHSELNLSSLELGDSALYFCASSEQGTTYNEQFFGPGTRLTVL.

This chain uses TRBV6-1 with TRBJ2-7; D is possibly TRBD1 or TRBD2 (5 bases each). V lost 3 bases, J lost 2 bases, and 20 bases lay in between. The CDR3 extends over 17 amino acids. Germline CDR1 is MNHNS and CDR2 is SASEGT. In DNA form, the CDR3 reads TGTGCCAGCAGTGATGCAGAAACCGGGACCGGAGCCTACGAGCAGTACTTC. It yields the protein CASSDAETGTGAYEQYF.

This sequence joins TRBV11-2 and TRBJ2-7; D is possibly TRBD2 (5 bases). Germline values: CDR1 SGHAT, CDR2 FQNNGV. The length of the CDR3 is 16 residues. With 0 bases removed from V and 2 bases from J, the gap between germline ends came to 14 bases. The CDR3 spells CASSLEAGGRTYEQYF. CDR3 sequence (DNA): TGTGCCAGCAGCTTAGAGGCGGGTGGCAGGACCTACGAGCAGTACTTC.

Remarks on this clone: Distinct nucleotide sequences in the sample also encode this CDR3. The chain combines TRBV29-1 with TRBJ2-7, with unresolved D. CDR1 is SQVTM, CDR2 ANQGSEA, per germline. With 3 bases removed from V and 1 base from J, the gap between germline ends came to 4 bases. The CDR3 extends over 11 amino acids. CDR3 protein: CSVELSYEQYF. The CDR3 coding sequence is TGCAGCGTTGAGTTGTCCTACGAGCAGTACTTC.

The J gene is TRBJ2-5, the V gene TRBV19; TRBD1 matches at 9 bases. CDR1 is LNHDA, CDR2 SQIVND, per germline (reference sequence). V gave up 2 bases and J gave up 7 bases; unmatched junction bases: 5. The CDR3 is 14 residues long. The CDR3 DNA follows: TGTGCCAGTAGTATAAGGGACAGGGAACGGACCCAGTACTTC. It yields the protein CASSIRDRERTQYF.

V usage is TRBV7-3 and J usage is TRBJ2-1, with D uncertain. Trimming pared 2 bases from V and 4 bases from J, leaving 6 bases between. The CDR3 runs 13 residues. The germline CDR1 and CDR2 sequences are SGHTA and FQGTGA. CDR3 sequence: CASSLSSYNEQFF. The CDR3 nucleotides are TGTGCCAGCAGCTTATCCTCTTACAATGAGCAGTTCTTC.

The rearrangement joins TRBV28 to TRBJ2-7; D gene unclear. The V and J ends lost 3 bases and 3 bases respectively, with 6 bases between them. The CDR3 is 12 residues long. Germline loops: CDR1 MDHEN, CDR2 SYDVKM. CDR3 amino acids: CASSLPLYEQYF. The CDR3 DNA follows: TGTGCCAGCAGTTTGCCTCTCTACGAGCAGTACTTC.

The chain has TRBV5-1 and TRBJ2-3; TRBD1 aligns across 9 bases. The J segment lost 5 bases and the V segment lost 4 bases, leaving 5 bases of the junction unmatched. The CDR3 totals 14 residues. The germline gives CDR1 SGHRS, CDR2 YFSETQ. The CDR3, as DNA: TGCGCCAGCAGCGCCGGGACAGGGCGAGATACGCAGTATTTT. This codes for CASSAGTGRDTQYF.

The V call is TRBV27, the J call TRBJ2-7; TRBD2 aligns across 8 bases. The CDR3 sequence is 15 residues long. Germline V gene data show CDR1 as MNHEY and CDR2 as SMNVEV (reference sequence). The junction had 10 bases not matched to a gene; V was cut back by 5 bases and J by 4 bases. The CDR3 here is CASSPPLAGRYEQYF. Here the CDR3 DNA reads TGTGCCAGCAGTCCCCCCTTAGCGGGGAGATACGAGCAGTACTTC.

The chain combines TRBV10-1 with TRBJ2-7; TRBD1 matches 10 bases. The CDR3 is made up of 13 amino acids. CDR1 is WNHNN, CDR2 SYGVQD, per germline (reference sequence). The V and J ends lost 7 bases and 6 bases, in that order; junction bases with no gene match: 6. The CDR3 protein is CASTGQGGGEQYF. As DNA, the CDR3 is TGCGCCAGCACCGGACAGGGGGGAGGCGAGCAGTACTTC.

The chain couples TRBV4-2 to TRBJ2-7; tentatively, D is TRBD2 (5 bases). The germline gives CDR1 LGHNA, CDR2 YNFKEQ. Trimming took 3 bases from V and 5 from J, leaving 14 bases between them. The CDR3 loop spans 14 amino acids. The CDR3 region has the DNA TGTGCCAGCAGCCATTCGACGGGATCCGACGAGCAGTACTTC. As protein: CASSHSTGSDEQYF.

The CDR3 bases are TGTGCCAGCAGTTTGCTTACAGGGTATAGGTATGGCTACACCTTC. As protein: CASSLLTGYRYGYTF. The chain is built from TRBV28 and TRBJ1-2, with D perhaps matching TRBD1 (6 bases). Between the trimmed V and J ends, which lost 3 bases and 5 bases, there was a span of 16 bases. The CDR3 sequence is 15 residues long. The germline V gene encodes CDR1 MDHEN and CDR2 SYDVKM.

V gene TRBV19 combines with J gene TRBJ2-3, with unresolved D. V was clipped by 6 bases and J by 2 bases, with 12 bases between them. From germline, CDR1 is LNHDA and CDR2 SQIVND (reference sequence). The CDR3 loop spans 14 amino acids. As DNA, the CDR3 is TGTGCCAGTAGCCCCGGGCGGAACACAGATACGCAGTATTTT. Translated: CASSPGRNTDTQYF.

V usage is TRBV12-5 and J usage is TRBJ1-2; 8 nucleotides agree with TRBD1. V lost 6 bases, J lost 4 bases, and 4 bases stayed unmatched. The V gene's germline CDR1 is LGHNT and CDR2 FRNRAP. This CDR3 region has 13 residues. The CDR3 is CASGLDRVYGYTF. The CDR3 DNA reads as TGTGCTAGTGGCCTGGACAGGGTCTATGGCTACACCTTC.

Comments on this clone: Compared with germline, one end of the junction differs, possibly owing to a read error. The chain is built from TRBV19 and TRBJ1-3; D is uncertain. The CDR3 is 13 amino acids. Germline-derived CDR1 and CDR2 are LNHDA and SQIVND (reference sequence). CDR3 nucleotide sequence: TGTGCCAGCGGGGTGGGGTCTGGAAGCACCATATATTTT. Translated: CASGVGSGSTIYF.

This clone has a handful of counts. The chain couples TRBV30 to TRBJ2-3; 9 bases map to TRBD2. This CDR3 is built from 16 residues. Germline lookup yields CDR1 GTSNPN and CDR2 SVGIG (reference sequence). Trimming at V came to 3 bases and at J to 6 bases, leaving 13 bases not matched to a gene. The CDR3 DNA reads TGTGCCTGGAGGCCTGCCATAGCGGGAGAGGGGGATACGCAGTATTTT. Translated: CAWRPAIAGEGDTQYF.

V is TRBV10-3 and J is TRBJ1-6; D is possibly TRBD1 (5 bases). The CDR3 is 13 amino acids. V was trimmed by 11 bases and J by 8 bases, leaving 16 bases between them. Germline loops: CDR1 ENHRY, CDR2 SYGVKD. CDR3 in amino acids: CAASAEGHSPLHF. DNA for the CDR3: TGTGCCGCTAGTGCTGAGGGGCATTCACCCCTCCACTTT.

V and J are TRBV13 and TRBJ1-2, with 7 bases fitting TRBD1. The CDR3 length is 16 residues. Trimming removed 5 bases from V and 1 base from J; junction bases left unmatched: 10. CDR1 is PRHDT and CDR2 is FYEKMQ in the germline V gene (reference sequence). The CDR3 loop reads CASSPGTVSFNYGYTF. The CDR3 nucleotides read TGTGCCAGCAGCCCCGGGACAGTCTCATTTAACTATGGCTACACCTTC.

The chain is built from TRBV5-8 and TRBJ2-3, with a weak D call TRBD1 (6 bases). Germline assignment: CDR1 SGHTS and CDR2 YDEGEE. Trimming removed 3 bases from V and 2 bases from J, with 13 bases in between. CDR3 length: 15 residues. The CDR3 region has the DNA TGTGCCAGCAGCTCTCCGGGACAATACACAGATACGCAGTATTTT. Encoded protein: CASSSPGQYTDTQYF.

The CDR3 DNA sequence: TGTGCCAGCAGTGTCTTGGGGGAGACCCAGTACTTC. This codes for CASSVLGETQYF. The V and J genes are TRBV2 and TRBJ2-5, with D uncertain. The CDR3 sequence is 12 residues long. Germline-derived CDR1 and CDR2 are SNHLY and FYNNEI. Trimming stripped 4 bases from V and 5 bases from J, with 8 bases between.

This clone was seen a single time. The V and J genes are TRBV7-2 and TRBJ2-5; no firm D call. Trimming took off 4 bases at V and 3 bases at J, with 12 bases between the two ends. Germline-derived CDR1 and CDR2 are SGHTA and FQGNSA. This CDR3 is built from 14 residues. The CDR3 DNA reads as TGTGCCAGCAGCTCATATGGCACAAAAGAGACCCAGTACTTC. Encoded protein: CASSSYGTKETQYF.

The V call is TRBV29-1, the J call TRBJ1-1; 7 nucleotides agree with TRBD1. The CDR3 is 13 amino acids. Germline CDR1 reads SQVTM; CDR2 reads ANQGSEA. V trimming: 4 bases; J trimming: 6 bases; junction bases outside the gene matches: 8. CDR3 protein: CSVVKGGASEAFF. In nucleotides, the CDR3 is TGCAGCGTTGTAAAAGGGGGCGCGTCTGAAGCTTTCTTT.